These 32 T cell receptor beta chains share one sample of origin, sequenced in a study of T cell changes during pregnancy in multiple sclerosis. TCRdb's table, derived via immunoSEQ multiplex PCR, lists solely in-frame clones and lacks some. This table holds 64,000 or so clones, roughly 90% found once. This sample comprised peripheral blood, obtained in the first trimester of pregnancy. The origin of the receptors is a female donor with multiple sclerosis, enrolled in a pregnancy study.

V and J are TRBV7-9 and TRBJ2-7, with D tentatively TRBD2 (7 bases). Trimming stripped 4 bases from V and 6 bases from J, with 16 bases between. The CDR3 runs to 14 residues. The V gene's germline CDR1 is SEHNR and CDR2 FQNEAQ (reference sequence). In DNA, the CDR3 is TGTGCCAGCAGCTCACCTGAAAGGGGGGGCGAGCAGTACTTC. Protein product: CASSSPERGGEQYF.

V usage is TRBV7-2 and J usage is TRBJ1-3; tentatively, D is TRBD1 (5 bases). Deletions cut 6 bases from V and 2 bases from J, with 11 bases between. The CDR3 contains 14 residues. Germline V gene data show CDR1 as SGHTA and CDR2 as FQGNSA. In nucleotides, the CDR3 is TGTGCCAGCAGTTTCGACAGTCCTGGAAACACCATATATTTT. This translates into CASSFDSPGNTIYF. The full variable domain, with the rest looked up from reference TRBV7-2 and TRBJ1-3, is GAGVSQSPSNKVTEKGKDVELRCDPISGHTALYWYRQSLGQGLEFLIYFQGNSAPDKSGLPSDRFSAERTGGSVSTLTIQRTQQEDSAVYLCASSFDSPGNTIYFGEGSWLTVV.

J is TRBJ1-5 and V is TRBV7-2; 8 bases are shared with TRBD1. The CDR3 has 14 amino acids. V lost 4 bases to trimming and J lost 7 bases; unmatched junction nucleotides: 6. The V gene's germline CDR1 is SGHTA and CDR2 FQGNSA. CDR3 sequence reads: CASSSLQGEQPQHF. The DNA for the CDR3 is TGTGCCAGCAGCTCATTACAGGGGGAACAGCCCCAGCATTTT.

V is TRBV5-4 and J is TRBJ2-7; TRBD2 agrees at 11 bases. The germline gives CDR1 SGHNT, CDR2 YYREEE (reference sequence). The CDR3 consists of 15 residues. The V segment lost 5 bases and the J segment 3 bases; nucleotides outside the gene matches: 7. CDR3 DNA: TGTGCCAGCAGTTCGGGGACTAGCGGATACTACGAGCAGTACTTC. It yields the protein CASSSGTSGYYEQYF.

This sequence joins TRBV2 and TRBJ2-1; TRBD1 matches at 11 bases. This CDR3 contains 14 residues. Germline V gene data show CDR1 as SNHLY and CDR2 as FYNNEI. Germline trimming cut 5 bases from V and 11 bases from J; bases unmatched to any gene: 8. CDR3: CASSFLGDRGKQFF. CDR3 nucleotides: TGTGCCAGCAGTTTCCTGGGGGACAGGGGGAAGCAGTTCTTC.

This chain uses TRBV5-1 with TRBJ2-7; 7 nucleotides line up with TRBD1. Trimming removed 0 bases from V and 3 bases from J; junction bases left unmatched: 3. The CDR3 length is 14 residues. Germline-derived CDR1 and CDR2 are SGHRS and YFSETQ. The CDR3 spells CASSLEGQSYEQYF. CDR3 DNA sequence: TGCGCCAGCAGCTTGGAGGGACAGAGCTACGAGCAGTACTTC.

V gene TRBV10-1 combines with J gene TRBJ2-3; TRBD1 matches 8 bases. The V gene's germline CDR1 is WNHNN and CDR2 SYGVQD (reference sequence). The CDR3 contains 19 residues. Trimming at V came to 0 bases and at J to 3 bases, leaving 14 bases not matched to a gene. The CDR3 loop reads CASSESYGWTGKATDTQYF. The CDR3 coding sequence is TGCGCCAGCAGTGAGTCATACGGGTGGACAGGGAAGGCGACAGATACGCAGTATTTT.

This rearrangement joins TRBV19 to TRBJ2-5; perhaps TRBD2 as D (6 bases). With 5 bases removed from V and 5 bases from J, the gap between germline ends came to 18 bases. The CDR3 runs to 15 residues. In germline, CDR1 is LNHDA, CDR2 SQIVND (reference sequence). The CDR3 protein is CASSLPTPAGETQYF. The CDR3 region has the DNA TGTGCCAGTAGTCTCCCCACCCCCGCGGGGGAGACCCAGTACTTC. Supplemented by reference TRBV19 and TRBJ2-5, the full variable domain reads DGGITQSPKYLFRKEGQNVTLSCEQNLNHDAMYWYRQDPGQGLRLIYYSQIVNDFQKGDIAEGYSVSREKKESFPLTVTSAQKNPTAFYLCASSLPTPAGETQYFGPGTRLLVL.

The chain couples TRBV4-3 to TRBJ2-1; 9 bases agree with TRBD2. The J segment lost 3 bases and the V segment lost 0 bases, leaving 9 bases of the junction unmatched. Germline CDR1 reads LGHNA; CDR2 reads YSLEER. This CDR3 is built from 18 residues. The CDR3 coding sequence is TGCGCCAGCAGCCAAGAGGCCTTACTAGCGGGCAGCTACAATGAGCAGTTCTTC. The encoded protein is CASSQEALLAGSYNEQFF.

J is TRBJ1-2 and V is TRBV27; TRBD1 agrees at 9 bases. The CDR3 sequence is 17 residues long. Looked up from germline, CDR1 is MNHEY and CDR2 is SMNVEV (reference sequence). V lost 4 bases to trimming and J lost 3 bases; unmatched junction nucleotides: 12. CDR3 loop: CASSSRTGVGYHYGYTF. The CDR3 nucleotides read TGTGCCAGCAGTTCACGGACAGGGGTGGGTTATCACTATGGCTACACCTTC.

This rearrangement joins TRBV5-1 to TRBJ2-7; 8 nucleotides agree with TRBD2. This CDR3 is built from 14 residues. After removal of 4 bases from V and 6 bases from J, the junction contained 9 bases not matched to a gene. Germline CDR1 is SGHRS and CDR2 is YFSETQ. CDR3 protein: CASSREGGAGEQYF. CDR3 bases: TGCGCCAGCAGCCGGGAGGGAGGGGCTGGCGAGCAGTACTTC.

The rearrangement uses TRBV4-3 and TRBJ1-4, with D uncertain. Germline V CDR1 and CDR2: LGHNA, YSLEER. The germline V and J ends were trimmed by 0 bases and 7 bases, with 18 bases remaining between them. The CDR3 runs to 17 residues. The CDR3 loop is CASSQDSPFMTGEKLFF. CDR3 nucleotide sequence: TGCGCCAGCAGCCAAGATAGTCCTTTCATGACGGGTGAAAAACTGTTTTTT.

The rearrangement links TRBV28 to TRBJ2-7, with D perhaps matching TRBD1 (8 bases). There are 14 residues in the CDR3. Per germline, CDR1 MDHEN and CDR2 SYDVKM. Trimming took 8 bases from V and 5 from J, leaving 19 bases between them. CDR3 sequence reads: CASRQTGEGHEQYF. DNA of the CDR3: TGTGCCAGCCGACAGACAGGGGAGGGCCACGAGCAGTACTTC.

The chain links TRBV4-2 to TRBJ1-1; a weak D match, TRBD1 (6 bases). Trimming stripped 3 bases from V and 4 bases from J, with 12 bases between. The CDR3 spans 14 residues. Germline CDR1 is LGHNA and CDR2 is YNFKEQ. The CDR3 DNA reads TGTGCCAGCAGCCATCCAGGGGAGGGCACTGAAGCTTTCTTT. Translating it yields CASSHPGEGTEAFF.

The V call is TRBV27, the J call TRBJ2-3; 11 positions match TRBD2. After removal of 4 bases from V and 2 bases from J, the junction contained 5 bases not matched to a gene. CDR3 size: 16 residues. CDR1 and CDR2 (germline): MNHEY, SMNVEV (reference sequence). The CDR3 DNA reads TGTGCCAGCAGTTCCCCGGGACTAGCGGACACAGATACGCAGTATTTT. It codes for CASSSPGLADTDTQYF.

The chain has TRBV5-6 and TRBJ1-5; D is perhaps TRBD1 (5 bases). Germline V gene lookup returns CDR1 SGHDT and CDR2 YYEEEE. The V and J ends lost 4 bases and 3 bases respectively, with 20 bases between them. The CDR3 covers 17 residues. The CDR3 reads CASSATLAAGDNQPQHF. DNA for the CDR3: TGTGCCAGCAGCGCAACCTTAGCAGCGGGGGACAATCAGCCCCAGCATTTT.

The chain is built from TRBV5-6 and TRBJ2-7, with 9 bases that match TRBD1. The CDR3 has 13 residues. Looked up from germline, CDR1 is SGHDT and CDR2 is YYEEEE. V shed 0 bases, J shed 5 bases, and the junction held 0 bases outside the gene matches. The CDR3 DNA reads as TGTGCCAGCAGCTTGGGACAGGGGGACGAGCAGTACTTC. The encoded protein is CASSLGQGDEQYF.

The CDR3 loop is CASSLPGSQETQYF. The CDR3 DNA reads as TGTGCCAGCAGCTTGCCGGGGAGCCAAGAGACCCAGTACTTC. The V call is TRBV11-3, the J call TRBJ2-5, with D possibly TRBD2 on 5 matching bases. V lost 3 bases, J lost 1 base, and 9 bases lay in between. Germline lookup yields CDR1 SGHNT and CDR2 YENEEA. The CDR3 covers 14 residues.

By sample fraction, this clone is medium-sized. V usage is TRBV27 and J usage is TRBJ1-1; the D gene is possibly TRBD1 (6 bases). The CDR3 sequence is 14 residues long. V was cut by 4 bases and J by 1 base, with 10 bases left in between. Germline V gene data show CDR1 as MNHEY and CDR2 as SMNVEV (reference sequence). Here the CDR3 reads CASSWTAKNTEAFF. CDR3 DNA: TGTGCCAGCAGTTGGACAGCCAAGAACACTGAAGCTTTCTTT.

The chain carries TRBV6-4 and TRBJ2-1; TRBD2 matches at 8 bases. Trimming at V came to 0 bases and at J to 6 bases, leaving 4 bases not matched to a gene. Looked up from germline, CDR1 is MRHNA and CDR2 is SNTAGT. The CDR3 has 15 amino acids. This CDR3 reads CASSDSSGTSNEQFF. The CDR3 DNA reads as TGTGCCAGCAGTGACTCTTCGGGGACTAGCAATGAGCAGTTCTTC.

This chain connects TRBV18 to TRBJ2-3; D remains unclear. The germline V gene has CDR1 KGHSH and CDR2 LQKENI. This CDR3 contains 12 residues. The V end lost 3 bases, the J end lost 12 bases, and 13 bases lay between the germline ends. For the CDR3, the DNA is TGTGCCAGCTCACCTACAGCCTCTCAACAGTATTTT. This codes for CASSPTASQQYF.

The chain recombines TRBV10-3 with TRBJ2-7; D is possibly TRBD1 (5 bases). The V and J ends lost 3 bases and 3 bases respectively, with 9 bases between them. Germline CDR1 and CDR2: ENHRY and SYGVKD. CDR3 length: 13 amino acids. CDR3 DNA: TGTGCCATCAGTGAATCCAGGGACTACGAGCAGTACTTC. Translation: CAISESRDYEQYF.

This clone has just a few counts. The chain combines TRBV5-1 with TRBJ2-5, with 11 bases matching TRBD2. Germline V gives CDR1 SGHRS, CDR2 YFSETQ. The CDR3 covers 15 residues. Trimming cost V 6 bases and J 5 bases; bases outside gene matches: 9. The CDR3 DNA follows: TGCGCCAGCAACCCACTAGCGGGAGTACGGGAGACCCAGTACTTC. This sequence encodes CASNPLAGVRETQYF. The full variable domain, with the rest looked up from reference TRBV5-1 and TRBJ2-5, is KAGVTQTPRYLIKTRGQQVTLSCSPISGHRSVSWYQQTPGQGLQFLFEYFSETQRNKGNFPGRFSGRQFSNSRSEMNVSTLELGDSALYLCASNPLAGVRETQYFGPGTRLLVL.

The gene calls are TRBV12-5 and TRBJ2-7, with 7 bases aligning to TRBD2. Germline trimming cut 4 bases from V and 2 bases from J; bases unmatched to any gene: 5. Germline lookup yields CDR1 LGHNT and CDR2 FRNRAP. The CDR3 is made up of 14 amino acids. Written as DNA, the CDR3 is TGTGCTAGTGGTTCACGGGACTATCCCTACGAGCAGTACTTC. Amino acids: CASGSRDYPYEQYF.

The V call is TRBV5-4, the J call TRBJ2-7; possible D gene TRBD2, 5 bases. The CDR3 covers 13 residues. From germline, CDR1 is SGHNT and CDR2 YYREEE (reference sequence). V lost 4 bases and J 4 bases, leaving 12 bases between the germline ends. The CDR3 DNA follows: TGTGCCAGCAGCGTTAGGACTGAATACGAGCAGTACTTC. Translation: CASSVRTEYEQYF.

The chain combines TRBV28 with TRBJ1-4; D might be TRBD1 (6 bases). Germline V lookup: CDR1 MDHEN, CDR2 SYDVKM. The CDR3 is 13 residues long. Here the CDR3 reads CVTRAGEHEKLFF. In DNA form, the CDR3 reads TGTGTCACCCGGGCAGGGGAGCATGAAAAACTGTTTTTT.

The J gene is TRBJ2-7, the V gene TRBV4-2; TRBD2 matches at 13 bases. CDR3 size: 15 residues. Germline values: CDR1 LGHNA, CDR2 YNFKEQ. Trimming at V came to 0 bases and at J to 9 bases, leaving 5 bases not matched to a gene. This CDR3 is CASSQEWRTSGRQYF. DNA of the CDR3: TGTGCCAGCAGCCAAGAGTGGAGGACTAGCGGGAGGCAGTACTTC.

V gene TRBV6-6 combines with J gene TRBJ2-7, with D maybe TRBD2 (7 bases). The CDR3 runs 14 residues. Germline V gives CDR1 MNHNY, CDR2 SVGAGI (reference sequence). Trimming pared 5 bases from V and 1 base from J, leaving 12 bases between. DNA of the CDR3: TGTGCCAGCAGTCTAAGCGGGACATCCTACGAGCAGTACTTC. It is translated as CASSLSGTSYEQYF.

V gene TRBV29-1 combines with J gene TRBJ1-1; D not resolved. CDR1 is SQVTM, CDR2 ANQGSEA, per germline. The CDR3 has 11 amino acids. Trimming took 4 bases from V and 6 from J, leaving 9 bases between them. The CDR3, as DNA: TGCAGCGTTGTCGACACCCCTGAAGCTTTCTTT. Translated, it gives CSVVDTPEAFF.

The genes are TRBV5-1 and TRBJ2-1; 15 bases are a match to TRBD2. CDR3 length: 16 residues. V lost 4 bases to trimming and J lost 10 bases; unmatched junction nucleotides: 9. CDR1 is SGHRS, CDR2 YFSETQ, per germline. CDR3 nucleotides: TGCGCCAGCAGCCCTGGACTAGCGGGAGGGCTTACAGAGCAGTTCTTC. It specifies CASSPGLAGGLTEQFF. The entire variable domain, with the rest obtained from reference TRBV5-1 and TRBJ2-1, is as follows: KAGVTQTPRYLIKTRGQQVTLSCSPISGHRSVSWYQQTPGQGLQFLFEYFSETQRNKGNFPGRFSGRQFSNSRSEMNVSTLELGDSALYLCASSPGLAGGLTEQFFGPGTRLTVL.

This clone was detected a few times. The germline gene is not matched at one end of the junction; a read error may be the cause. The V call is TRBV5-3, the J call TRBJ2-2; perhaps TRBD2 as D (5 bases). TRBV5-3 is an ORF for which the function is uncertain. There are 15 residues in the CDR3. DNA for the CDR3: TGCGCCAGCAGCCAATATGAGGGAAGCACCGGGGAGCTGTTTTTT. It yields the protein CASSQYEGSTGELFF.

V gene TRBV5-6 combines with J gene TRBJ2-7; 8 bases align to TRBD2. CDR3 length equals 16 residues. Germline trimming cut 3 bases from V and 3 bases from J; bases unmatched to any gene: 11. The V gene's germline CDR1 is SGHDT and CDR2 YYEEEE. CDR3 region: CASSWRLAGSIYEQYF. CDR3 DNA: TGTGCCAGCAGCTGGAGGTTAGCGGGGAGTATCTACGAGCAGTACTTC. Combining the CDR3 with reference TRBV5-6 and TRBJ2-7 gives the whole variable domain DAGVTQSPTHLIKTRGQQVTLRCSPKSGHDTVSWYQQALGQGPQFIFQYYEEEERQRGNFPDRFSGHQFPNYSSELNVNALLLGDSALYLCASSWRLAGSIYEQYFGPGTRLTVT.